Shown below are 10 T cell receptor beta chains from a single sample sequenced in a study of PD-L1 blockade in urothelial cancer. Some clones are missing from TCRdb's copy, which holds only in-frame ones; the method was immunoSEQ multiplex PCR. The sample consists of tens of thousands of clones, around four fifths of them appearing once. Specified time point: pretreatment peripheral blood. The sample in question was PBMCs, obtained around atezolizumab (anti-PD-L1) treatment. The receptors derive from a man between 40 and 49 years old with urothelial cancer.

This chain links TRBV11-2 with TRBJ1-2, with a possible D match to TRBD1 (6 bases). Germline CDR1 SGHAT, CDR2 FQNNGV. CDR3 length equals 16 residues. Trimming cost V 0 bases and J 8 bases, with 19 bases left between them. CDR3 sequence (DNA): TGTGCCAGCAGCTTAGATCGGGGGGGGCCCTTAGGGGGCTACACCTTC. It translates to CASSLDRGGPLGGYTF. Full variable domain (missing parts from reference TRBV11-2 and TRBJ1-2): EAGVAQSPRYKIIEKRQSVAFWCNPISGHATLYWYQQILGQGPKLLIQFQNNGVVDDSQLPKDRFSAERLKGVDSTLKIQPAKLEDSAVYLCASSLDRGGPLGGYTFGSGTRLTVV.

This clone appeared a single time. The CDR3 DNA sequence: TGTGCCAGCAGTGAATGGGGGACAACGGCCTATGGCTACACCTTC. Amino acid sequence: CASSEWGTTAYGYTF. The chain has TRBV25-1 and TRBJ1-2; D may be TRBD1 (6 bases). V shed 1 base and J shed 4 bases, with 13 bases lying between them. The CDR3 spans 15 residues. Per germline, CDR1 MGHDK and CDR2 SYGVNS.

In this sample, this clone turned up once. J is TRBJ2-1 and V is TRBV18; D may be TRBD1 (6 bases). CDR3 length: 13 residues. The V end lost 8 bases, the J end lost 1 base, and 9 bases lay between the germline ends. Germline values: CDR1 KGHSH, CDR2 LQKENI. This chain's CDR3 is CASRGQSYNEQFF. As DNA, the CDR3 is TGTGCCAGCCGAGGACAGTCCTACAATGAGCAGTTCTTC.

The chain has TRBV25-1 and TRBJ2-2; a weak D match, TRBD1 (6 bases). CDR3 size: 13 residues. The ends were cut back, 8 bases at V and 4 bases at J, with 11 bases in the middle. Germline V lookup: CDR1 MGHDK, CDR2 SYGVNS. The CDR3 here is CASSQGGTGELFF. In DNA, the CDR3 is TGTGCCAGCTCCCAAGGGGGCACCGGGGAGCTGTTTTTT.

CDR3 sequence (DNA): TGTGCCAGTAGCGGAGGGGGCACGACTAATGAAAAACTGTTTTTT. It yields the protein CASSGGGTTNEKLFF. The J gene is TRBJ1-4, the V gene TRBV19; 7 nucleotides match TRBD1. Trimming took 6 bases from V and 2 from J; bases not matched to a gene: 6. This CDR3 contains 15 residues. Germline lookup yields CDR1 LNHDA and CDR2 SQIVND (reference sequence).

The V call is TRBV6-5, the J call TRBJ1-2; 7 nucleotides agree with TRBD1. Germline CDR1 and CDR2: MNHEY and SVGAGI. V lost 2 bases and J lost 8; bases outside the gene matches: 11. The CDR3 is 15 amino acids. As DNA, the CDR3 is TGTGCCAGCAGTTACCGGGGGACAGTGGCCCAAGGCTACACCTTC. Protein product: CASSYRGTVAQGYTF.

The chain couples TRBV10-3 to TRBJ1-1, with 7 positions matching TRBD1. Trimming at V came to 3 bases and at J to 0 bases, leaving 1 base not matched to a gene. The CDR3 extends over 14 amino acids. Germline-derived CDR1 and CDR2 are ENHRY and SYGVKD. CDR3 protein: CAISEDRVNTEAFF. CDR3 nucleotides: TGTGCCATCAGTGAAGACAGGGTGAACACTGAAGCTTTCTTT.

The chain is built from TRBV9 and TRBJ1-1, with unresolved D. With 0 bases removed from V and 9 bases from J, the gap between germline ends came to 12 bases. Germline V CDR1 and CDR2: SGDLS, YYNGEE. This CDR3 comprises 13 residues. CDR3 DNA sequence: TGTGCCAGCAGCGTAGATGGCCTCAAGAAAGCTTTCTTT. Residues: CASSVDGLKKAFF.

The CDR3 loop is CASSPSGVNTGELFF. The CDR3, as DNA: TGTGCCAGCAGCCCCAGCGGGGTAAACACCGGGGAGCTGTTTTTT. The V and J genes are TRBV7-2 and TRBJ2-2; 7 bases align to TRBD2. Germline CDR1 is SGHTA and CDR2 is FQGNSA. The V gene end was trimmed by 5 bases and the J gene end by 2 bases; junction bases not matched to a gene: 5. The CDR3 extends over 15 amino acids. The entire variable domain, with the rest obtained from reference TRBV7-2 and TRBJ2-2, is as follows: GAGVSQSPSNKVTEKGKDVELRCDPISGHTALYWYRQSLGQGLEFLIYFQGNSAPDKSGLPSDRFSAERTGGSVSTLTIQRTQQEDSAVYLCASSPSGVNTGELFFGEGSRLTVL.

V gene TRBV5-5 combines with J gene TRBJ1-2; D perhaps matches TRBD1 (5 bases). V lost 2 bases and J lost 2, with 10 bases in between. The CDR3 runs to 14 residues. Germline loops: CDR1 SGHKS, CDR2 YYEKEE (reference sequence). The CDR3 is CASSFQGLNYGYTF. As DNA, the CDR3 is TGTGCCAGCAGCTTTCAGGGCTTAAACTATGGCTACACCTTC.